This TCR beta chain was retrieved from a study of shared clonotypes between healthy human individuals. Libraries were prepared by immunoSEQ multiplex PCR; TCRdb keeps only in-frame clonotypes and omits some of them. Among some 2,100,000 clones listed, almost 96% were seen once. CDR3 length equals 13 residues. Germline lookup yields CDR1 WSHSY and CDR2 SAAADI. This clone was seen just once. The sequence came from a man younger than 35 in good health. The chain joins TRBV10-2 to TRBJ1-1; the D gene is possibly TRBD1 (5 bases). The sequenced material came from naive CD4+ T cells sorted from blood. Indicated subset: CD45RA+ positively selected. The CDR3 reads CASLRSRVTEAFF. CDR3 DNA sequence: TGCGCATCCCTCCGTTCCAGGGTAACTGAAGCTTTCTTT.